This TCR beta chain was recovered during a study of blood T cell repertoires in COVID-19. Produced via immunoSEQ multiplex PCR; TCRdb's table is partial and in-frame only. The table lists about 40,000 clones, roughly 88% of them singletons, with roughly 10% in the top ten. Germline CDR1 reads MGHRA; CDR2 reads YSYEKL. The CDR3 has 17 residues. V shed 4 bases, J shed 4 bases, and the junction held 9 bases outside the gene matches. Sequencing was performed on peripheral blood. The sequence was collected from a woman between 65 and 79 years old with acute or convalescent COVID-19. The V gene is TRBV4-1, the J gene TRBJ2-2, with 10 bases identical to TRBD2. CDR3 amino acids: CASSPESSGGSTGELFF. In DNA, the CDR3 is TGCGCCAGCAGCCCCGAGTCTAGCGGGGGCAGCACCGGGGAGCTGTTTTTT.